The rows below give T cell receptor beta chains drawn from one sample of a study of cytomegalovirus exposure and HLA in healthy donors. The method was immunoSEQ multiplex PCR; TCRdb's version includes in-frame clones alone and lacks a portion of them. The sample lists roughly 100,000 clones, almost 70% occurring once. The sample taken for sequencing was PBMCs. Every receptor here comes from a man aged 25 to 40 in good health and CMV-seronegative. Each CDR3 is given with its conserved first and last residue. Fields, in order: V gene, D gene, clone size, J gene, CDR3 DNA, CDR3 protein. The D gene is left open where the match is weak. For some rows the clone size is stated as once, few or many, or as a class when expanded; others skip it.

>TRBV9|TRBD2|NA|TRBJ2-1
TGTGCCAGCAGCGGTTCTAGCGGGAGAGCCTCCTACAATGAGCAGTTCTTC
CASSGSSGRASYNEQFF
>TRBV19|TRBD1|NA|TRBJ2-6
TGTGCCAGTAGTTCTTGGACAGGGGGCGCCTCGTGGGGCTCTGGGGCCAACGTCCTGACTTTC
CASSSWTGGASWGSGANVLTF
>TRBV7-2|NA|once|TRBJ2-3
TGTGCCAGCAGCTTACCAGGAGGGCCTGAGAATACGCAGTATTTT
CASSLPGGPENTQYF
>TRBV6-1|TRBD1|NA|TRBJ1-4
TGTGCCAGCAGTGAATGGGACAGGTCTAGAACTAATGAAAAACTGTTTTTT
CASSEWDRSRTNEKLFF
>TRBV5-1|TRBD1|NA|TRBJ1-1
TGCGCCAGCAGCTCACGGACAGGATACACGAACACTGAAGCTTTCTTT
CASSSRTGYTNTEAFF
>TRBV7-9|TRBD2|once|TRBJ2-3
TGTGCCAGCAGCTTATACCTAGCGGGGCCCACAGATACGCAGTATTTT
CASSLYLAGPTDTQYF
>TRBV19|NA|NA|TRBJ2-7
TGTGCCAGTAGTATAGGGCGGGGAATCTCCTACGAGCAGTACTTC
CASSIGRGISYEQYF
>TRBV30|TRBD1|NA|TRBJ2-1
TGTGCCTGGAGTGTATGGGACAGGGGATCGAATGAGCAGTTCTTC
CAWSVWDRGSNEQFF
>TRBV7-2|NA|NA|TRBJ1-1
TGTGCCAGCAGCTTATCGGGGGAAAGCGCTGAAGCTTTCTTT
CASSLSGESAEAFF
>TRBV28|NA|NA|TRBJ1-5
TGTGCCAGCAGTCGTCATCAGCCCCAGCATTTT
CASSRHQPQHF
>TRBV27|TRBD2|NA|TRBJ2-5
TGTGCCAGCAGTTTATCTCCTAGCGGGAGGGGAGAGACCCAGTACTTC
CASSLSPSGRGETQYF
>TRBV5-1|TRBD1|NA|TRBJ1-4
TGCGCCAGCAGCTTGGTCGGACAGGGGGCTGAAAAACTGTTTTTT
CASSLVGQGAEKLFF
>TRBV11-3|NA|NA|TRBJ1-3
TGTGCCAGCAGCTTCACCTTCCGGGGTTCCTCTGGAAACACCATATATTTT
CASSFTFRGSSGNTIYF
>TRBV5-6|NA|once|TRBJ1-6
TGTGCCAGCAGCTTGGAACAGGTCGGGAATTCACCCCTCCACTTT
CASSLEQVGNSPLHF
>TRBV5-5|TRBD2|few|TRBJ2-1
TGTGCCAGCAGCCCCGGGACTAGCGGGAGGTACAATGAGCAGTTCTTC
CASSPGTSGRYNEQFF